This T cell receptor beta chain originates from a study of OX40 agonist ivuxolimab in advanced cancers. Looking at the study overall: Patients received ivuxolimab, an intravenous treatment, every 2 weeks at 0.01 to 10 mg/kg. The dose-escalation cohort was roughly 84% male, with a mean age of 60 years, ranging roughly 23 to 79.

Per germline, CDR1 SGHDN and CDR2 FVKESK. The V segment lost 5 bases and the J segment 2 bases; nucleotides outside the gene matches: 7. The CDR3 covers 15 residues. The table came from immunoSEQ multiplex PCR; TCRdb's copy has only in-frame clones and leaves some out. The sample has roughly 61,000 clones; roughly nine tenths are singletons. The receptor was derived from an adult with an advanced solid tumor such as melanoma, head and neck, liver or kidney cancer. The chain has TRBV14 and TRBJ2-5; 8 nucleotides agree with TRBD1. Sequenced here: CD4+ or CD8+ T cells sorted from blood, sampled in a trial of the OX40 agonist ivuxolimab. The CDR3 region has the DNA TGTGCCAGCAGCGGCGGACAGGGAAGGCAAGAGACCCAGTACTTC. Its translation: CASSGGQGRQETQYF.